The 13 T cell receptor beta chains below were found in one sample sequenced in a study of shared clonotypes between healthy human individuals. The naive CD8 subset, CD45RO-negative cells positively selected for CCR7, excluded terminally differentiated effector memory CD45RA+ cells. Sequenced by immunoSEQ multiplex PCR; TCRdb stores in-frame clones only, minus some. Among around 580,000 clones, roughly 98% were seen once, and the ten largest hold 0.3% to 0.35%. The source material was naive CD8+ T cells sorted from blood. The receptors come from a man aged 25-45 years in good health.

This rearrangement joins TRBV7-3 to TRBJ2-7, with 9 bases fitting TRBD1. This CDR3 has 18 amino acids. Per germline, CDR1 SGHTA and CDR2 FQGTGA. The V and J ends lost 2 bases and 0 bases, in that order; junction bases with no gene match: 11. Here the CDR3 DNA reads TGTGCCAGCAGCTTACCCGGACAGGGGACTACCAGCTCCTACGAGCAGTACTTC. Amino acid sequence: CASSLPGQGTTSSYEQYF.

The chain carries TRBV18 and TRBJ2-7, with a weak D call TRBD1 (5 bases). The germline CDR1 and CDR2 sequences are KGHSH and LQKENI. The CDR3 contains 14 residues. Trimming removed 2 bases from V and 3 bases from J, with 11 bases in between. CDR3: CASSPDRYYYEQYF. In nucleotides, the CDR3 is TGTGCCAGCTCACCAGACAGATACTACTACGAGCAGTACTTC. Based on the CDR3 plus reference TRBV18 and TRBJ2-7, the full variable domain is NAGVMQNPRHLVRRRGQEARLRCSPMKGHSHVYWYRQLPEEGLKFMVYLQKENIIDESGMPKERFSAEFPKEGPSILRIQQVVRGDSAAYFCASSPDRYYYEQYFGPGTRLTVT.

V gene TRBV5-6 combines with J gene TRBJ2-1; D unresolved. Germline CDR1 and CDR2: SGHDT and YYEEEE. Trimming cost V 0 bases and J 4 bases, with 8 bases left between them. The CDR3 has 14 residues. The CDR3 bases are TGTGCCAGCAGCTTGGAACAGTCATACAATGAGCAGTTCTTC. Translated: CASSLEQSYNEQFF. Combining the CDR3 with reference TRBV5-6 and TRBJ2-1 gives the whole variable domain DAGVTQSPTHLIKTRGQQVTLRCSPKSGHDTVSWYQQALGQGPQFIFQYYEEEERQRGNFPDRFSGHQFPNYSSELNVNALLLGDSALYLCASSLEQSYNEQFFGPGTRLTVL.

In this sample, this clone turned up once. The gene calls are TRBV19 and TRBJ1-5; 7 bases line up with TRBD1. The length of the CDR3 is 16 residues. V lost 0 bases, J lost 3 bases, and 5 bases stayed unmatched. The germline V gene has CDR1 LNHDA and CDR2 SQIVND (reference sequence). CDR3 bases: TGTGCCAGTAGTATAGATCCGGGACAGTACAATCAGCCCCAGCATTTT. Its protein is CASSIDPGQYNQPQHF.

The chain joins TRBV5-8 to TRBJ2-5; D perhaps matches TRBD2 (5 bases). CDR1 is SGHTS and CDR2 is YDEGEE in the germline V gene. The CDR3 loop spans 15 amino acids. V lost 4 bases and J lost 5, with 18 bases in between. This CDR3 reads CASSVVPLARETQYF. Written as DNA, the CDR3 is TGTGCCAGCAGCGTAGTACCTCTAGCACGTGAGACCCAGTACTTC. The whole variable domain, remainder taken from reference TRBV5-8 and TRBJ2-5, is EAGVTQSPTHLIKTRGQQATLRCSPISGHTSVYWYQQALGLGLQFLLWYDEGEERNRGNFPPRFSGRQFPNYSSELNVNALELEDSALYLCASSVVPLARETQYFGPGTRLLVL.

The chain uses TRBV7-9 and TRBJ2-7; possibly TRBD1 or TRBD2 for D (6 bases each). Trimming shortened V by 1 base and J by 4 bases, and 17 bases separated the two germline ends. Germline CDR1 is SEHNR and CDR2 is FQNEAQ (reference sequence). The CDR3 runs to 16 residues. The CDR3 loop is CASSLVGGQSLYEQYF. The CDR3 DNA reads as TGTGCCAGCAGCTTAGTAGGGGGGCAGTCGTTATACGAGCAGTACTTC.

The rearrangement uses TRBV4-3 and TRBJ2-7; D might be TRBD2 (6 bases). The CDR3 covers 14 residues. Trimming cost V 0 bases and J 7 bases, with 13 bases left between them. Looked up from germline, CDR1 is LGHNA and CDR2 is YSLEER. CDR3 loop: CASSQDPGVKEQYF. The CDR3 bases are TGCGCCAGCAGCCAAGATCCGGGAGTGAAAGAGCAGTACTTC.

This clone was counted once. The rearrangement uses TRBV4-1 and TRBJ1-2; a weak D match, TRBD1 (5 bases). The V end was cut by 4 bases, the J end by 2 bases, with 8 bases between. In germline, CDR1 is MGHRA, CDR2 YSYEKL. This CDR3 has 13 residues. DNA of the CDR3: TGCGCCAGCAGCCCCGACAGAAACTATGGCTACACCTTC. Amino acid sequence: CASSPDRNYGYTF.

The chain joins TRBV7-2 to TRBJ2-5, with TRBD2 identical over 7 bases. CDR1 and CDR2 (germline): SGHTA, FQGNSA. With V trimmed by 5 bases and J by 6 bases, 12 bases remained unmatched. The CDR3 contains 15 residues. The CDR3 spells CASSPATGGSKTQYF. The DNA for the CDR3 is TGTGCCAGCAGCCCCGCAACCGGGGGGTCGAAGACCCAGTACTTC.

This chain links TRBV4-1 with TRBJ2-1; tentative D call: TRBD2 (6 bases). Trimming removed 5 bases from V and 4 bases from J, with 18 bases in between. From germline, CDR1 is MGHRA and CDR2 YSYEKL. CDR3 length: 16 residues. The CDR3 nucleotides read TGCGCCAGCAGCTATCTCCCGCGGGGCAATTACAATGAGCAGTTCTTC. It translates to CASSYLPRGNYNEQFF.

The chain combines TRBV27 with TRBJ1-3; TRBD1 matches 8 bases. CDR1 and CDR2 from the germline V gene are MNHEY and SMNVEV (reference sequence). The V and J ends lost 6 bases and 3 bases, in that order; junction bases with no gene match: 4. CDR3 length: 14 residues. Here the CDR3 reads CASSPTGVGNTIYF. The CDR3 DNA follows: TGTGCCAGCAGCCCGACAGGGGTTGGAAACACCATATATTTT.

The chain is built from TRBV19 and TRBJ2-1; D could derive from TRBD1 or TRBD2 (6 bases each). The V gene lost 5 bases and the J gene lost 6 bases, with 14 bases spanning the gap. The CDR3 is 14 amino acids. CDR1 and CDR2 (germline): LNHDA, SQIVND (reference sequence). The CDR3 sequence is CASSLEGVINEQFF. As DNA, the CDR3 is TGTGCCAGTAGTTTGGAGGGGGTTATCAATGAGCAGTTCTTC.

The chain employs TRBV5-6 and TRBJ2-7; 7 bases are a match to TRBD2. Trimming cost V 0 bases and J 3 bases; bases outside gene matches: 3. CDR3 size: 14 residues. Looked up from germline, CDR1 is SGHDT and CDR2 is YYEEEE. The CDR3 loop reads CASSLGGGSYEQYF. As DNA, the CDR3 is TGTGCCAGCAGCTTGGGTGGCGGGAGCTACGAGCAGTACTTC.